These 14 T cell receptor beta chains originate from one sample sequenced in a study of cytomegalovirus exposure and HLA in healthy donors. Profiled with immunoSEQ multiplex PCR; TCRdb holds only in-frame clones, not every one. The sample yields 250,000 or so clones, 80% to 90% seen once. Source material: PBMCs. The receptor set was obtained from a man aged 18 to 30 in good health and CMV-seronegative.

This clone was counted once. The chain joins TRBV29-1 to TRBJ2-3, with 8 bases matching TRBD2. Trimming cost V 5 bases and J 6 bases; bases outside gene matches: 10. The length of the CDR3 is 14 residues. Per germline, CDR1 SQVTM and CDR2 ANQGSEA. The CDR3 DNA sequence: TGCAGCGTTTCGGGGGGGCCTAGCGGGGATACGCAGTATTTT. It encodes CSVSGGPSGDTQYF.

The chain carries TRBV7-8 and TRBJ2-3; 8 positions match TRBD1. CDR3 length: 15 residues. V trimming: 5 bases; J trimming: 3 bases; junction bases outside the gene matches: 7. Germline lookup yields CDR1 SGHVS and CDR2 FQNEAQ. CDR3: CASSGPRTGTDTQYF. The CDR3 DNA follows: TGTGCCAGCAGCGGACCGAGGACAGGGACAGATACGCAGTATTTT.

V usage is TRBV4-2 and J usage is TRBJ2-3; 12 positions agree with TRBD1. Germline trimming cut 0 bases from V and 10 bases from J; bases unmatched to any gene: 5. Germline V gives CDR1 LGHNA, CDR2 YNFKEQ. The CDR3 has 15 residues. Here the CDR3 reads CASSQEGQGAGAQYF. The CDR3 DNA is TGTGCCAGCAGCCAAGAGGGACAGGGGGCAGGGGCGCAGTATTTT.

CDR3 sequence (DNA): TGTGCCAGCAGTGCCTCCTCTAACACTGAAGCTTTCTTT. It encodes CASSASSNTEAFF. The chain couples TRBV25-1 to TRBJ1-1; D is uncertain. Deletions cut 4 bases from V and 2 bases from J, with 8 bases between. Germline V CDR1 and CDR2: MGHDK, SYGVNS. The CDR3 covers 13 residues.

The chain carries TRBV28 and TRBJ1-2; D is undetermined. Trimming took 5 bases from V and 3 from J, leaving 10 bases between them. CDR3 length: 13 amino acids. Germline loops: CDR1 MDHEN, CDR2 SYDVKM. The CDR3 nucleotides are TGTGCCAGCAGTCCGACGGGAGACTATGGCTACACCTTC. Translating gives CASSPTGDYGYTF.

The chain recombines TRBV7-2 with TRBJ2-7; D call uncertain. The CDR3 loop spans 19 amino acids. CDR1 SGHTA and CDR2 FQGNSA come from the germline V gene. With 1 base removed from V and 0 bases from J, the gap between germline ends came to 22 bases. CDR3 coding DNA: TGTGCCAGCAGCTTAGGGCTATTTTTTGGGCCGCCGAGCTCCTACGAGCAGTACTTC. Amino acid sequence: CASSLGLFFGPPSSYEQYF.

V is TRBV7-8 and J is TRBJ2-7; the match to TRBD2 covers 10 bases. Germline V gene lookup returns CDR1 SGHVS and CDR2 FQNEAQ. V was clipped by 0 bases and J by 7 bases; unmatched bases: 9. This CDR3 region has 16 residues. The CDR3 reads CASSLALAGVSGEQYF. The CDR3 DNA sequence: TGTGCCAGCAGCTTAGCCCTAGCGGGAGTATCTGGGGAGCAGTACTTC.

The gene calls are TRBV18 and TRBJ1-6; TRBD1 matches at 8 bases. J lost 11 bases, V lost 3 bases, and 3 bases had no gene match. CDR1 KGHSH and CDR2 LQKENI come from the germline V gene. This CDR3 region has 13 residues. CDR3 bases: TGTGCCAGCTCACCGCGGACAGGGACACCCCTCCACTTT. Its translation is CASSPRTGTPLHF.

This clone was detected once. The V call is TRBV5-1, the J call TRBJ2-5; the match to TRBD2 covers 7 bases. CDR1 is SGHRS, CDR2 YFSETQ, per germline. V gave up 1 base and J gave up 2 bases; unmatched junction bases: 14. This CDR3 is built from 18 residues. In nucleotides, the CDR3 is TGCGCCAGCAGCTTGCAGCCATCAGCTCGAGCGGGACAAGAGACCCAGTACTTC. The encoded protein is CASSLQPSARAGQETQYF. Filled out from reference TRBV5-1 and TRBJ2-5, the complete variable domain reads KAGVTQTPRYLIKTRGQQVTLSCSPISGHRSVSWYQQTPGQGLQFLFEYFSETQRNKGNFPGRFSGRQFSNSRSEMNVSTLELGDSALYLCASSLQPSARAGQETQYFGPGTRLLVL.

The chain joins TRBV4-1 to TRBJ2-4; a weak D match, TRBD1 (5 bases). Trimming removed 3 bases at V and 1 base at J, with 7 bases between. Per germline, CDR1 MGHRA and CDR2 YSYEKL. The CDR3 runs to 14 residues. Written as DNA, the CDR3 is TGCGCCAGCAGCCAGCAGGGCGCCAAAAACATTCAGTACTTC. It yields the protein CASSQQGAKNIQYF.

The chain uses TRBV9 and TRBJ2-5; perhaps TRBD1 as D (6 bases). With 0 bases removed from V and 5 bases from J, the gap between germline ends came to 11 bases. This CDR3 is 14 amino acids long. Germline V gives CDR1 SGDLS, CDR2 YYNGEE. For the CDR3, the DNA is TGTGCCAGCAGCGTAGCTACAGGGTTCGAGACCCAGTACTTC. Protein product: CASSVATGFETQYF.

J is TRBJ2-5 and V is TRBV29-1, with 10 bases identical to TRBD2. Germline values: CDR1 SQVTM, CDR2 ANQGSEA. With 6 bases clipped from V and 4 bases from J, the junction kept 14 bases outside the gene matches. There are 16 residues in the CDR3. The CDR3 DNA follows: TGCAGCGTAGCGGGGGTCCTAGCGGGGGCGGGAGAGACCCAGTACTTC. It codes for CSVAGVLAGAGETQYF.

This chain connects TRBV6-5 to TRBJ1-5; D not resolved. Germline-derived CDR1 and CDR2 are MNHEY and SVGAGI. The CDR3 is 13 amino acids. V was trimmed by 8 bases and J by 3 bases, leaving 11 bases between them. The chain's CDR3 is CASGLTFNQPQHF. The CDR3 nucleotides read TGTGCCAGCGGACTGACCTTCAATCAGCCCCAGCATTTT.

The CDR3 DNA reads TGTGCCAGCAGGGCCCGGGACATTTACACCGGGGAGCTGTTTTTT. Protein sequence: CASRARDIYTGELFF. The rearrangement joins TRBV2 to TRBJ2-2; maybe TRBD1 (6 bases). Germline V gene data show CDR1 as SNHLY and CDR2 as FYNNEI. The CDR3 loop spans 15 amino acids. The V gene lost 6 bases and the J gene lost 3 bases, with 14 bases spanning the gap.